One sample yielded the 12 T cell receptor beta chains listed below, sequenced in a study of blood T cell repertoires in COVID-19. Some clones are missing from TCRdb's copy, which holds only in-frame ones; the method was immunoSEQ multiplex PCR. The sample carries about 160,000 clones, over 65% recorded once. Sequenced input: peripheral blood. The origin of the receptors is a man aged 55 to 70 with acute or convalescent COVID-19.

The chain employs TRBV3-1 (or the pseudogene TRBV3-2) and TRBJ1-1; no firm D call. Looked up from germline, CDR1 is LGHDT and CDR2 is YNNKEL (reference sequence). The CDR3 is made up of 13 amino acids. V gave up 3 bases and J gave up 7 bases, with 12 bases separating them. CDR3 region: CASSHNRADEAFF. As DNA, the CDR3 is TGTGCCAGCAGCCACAACAGAGCAGATGAAGCTTTCTTT.

The chain is built from TRBV19 and TRBJ2-7; maybe TRBD1 (5 bases). The germline V gene encodes CDR1 LNHDA and CDR2 SQIVND (reference sequence). CDR3 size: 16 residues. V shed 3 bases and J shed 0 bases, with 15 bases lying between them. The CDR3 region has the DNA TGTGCCAGTAGTATGGCAGGGCAGTCGCACTCCTACGAGCAGTACTTC. Translation: CASSMAGQSHSYEQYF.

The CDR3 nucleotides are TGTGCCAGCAGGGTCAATACCGGGGATTTCGAGCAGTACTTC. This translates into CASRVNTGDFEQYF. V usage is TRBV2 and J usage is TRBJ2-7, with D perhaps TRBD2 (5 bases). CDR1 is SNHLY, CDR2 FYNNEI, per germline. The CDR3 has 14 amino acids. Trimming removed 6 bases at V and 6 bases at J, with 18 bases between.

This clone was observed a single time. For the CDR3, the DNA is TGTGCCATCAGTGGGTCCCCTAGCGGGGGGGTAAATACGCAGTATTTT. Amino acids: CAISGSPSGGVNTQYF. The rearrangement links TRBV10-3 to TRBJ2-3; 12 bases align to TRBD2. The V segment lost 4 bases and the J segment 7 bases; nucleotides outside the gene matches: 9. The CDR3 totals 16 residues. Germline values: CDR1 ENHRY, CDR2 SYGVKD.

This clone was detected a few times. The gene calls are TRBV18 and TRBJ1-6; 9 nucleotides match TRBD1. The length of the CDR3 is 15 residues. CDR1 is KGHSH, CDR2 LQKENI, per germline. With 5 bases clipped from V and 5 bases from J, the junction kept 4 bases outside the gene matches. Here the CDR3 reads CASSVQGADNSPLHF. The CDR3 DNA is TGTGCCAGCTCAGTACAGGGGGCTGATAATTCACCCCTCCACTTT.

The chain combines TRBV29-1 with TRBJ2-2; D is possibly TRBD1 (5 bases). CDR3 length: 14 amino acids. Germline V CDR1 and CDR2: SQVTM, ANQGSEA. The V gene lost 0 bases and the J gene lost 4 bases, with 9 bases spanning the gap. The CDR3 here is CSVEDRVVTGELFF. CDR3 nucleotides: TGCAGCGTTGAAGACAGGGTCGTCACCGGGGAGCTGTTTTTT.

This chain uses TRBV29-1 with TRBJ2-3; 12 nucleotides align to TRBD2. CDR1 is SQVTM, CDR2 ANQGSEA, per germline. V shed 7 bases, J shed 3 bases, and the junction held 8 bases outside the gene matches. CDR3 length: 15 amino acids. This CDR3 is CSASRLAGATDTQYF. DNA for the CDR3: TGCAGCGCTTCGAGACTAGCGGGGGCGACAGATACGCAGTATTTT.

The chain combines TRBV7-8 with TRBJ1-3, with D hard to call. Trimming shortened V by 1 base and J by 0 bases, and 7 bases separated the two germline ends. The CDR3 length is 15 residues. Germline CDR1 is SGHVS and CDR2 is FQNEAQ. Here the CDR3 reads CASSLGRSSGNTIYF. CDR3 bases: TGTGCCAGCAGCTTAGGCCGGAGCTCTGGAAACACCATATATTTT.

V and J are TRBV19 and TRBJ2-3; D not certain. V dropped 7 bases and J dropped 7 bases, with 15 bases sitting between them. The CDR3 contains 13 residues. Per the germline V gene, CDR1 is LNHDA and CDR2 is SQIVND (reference sequence). The CDR3 coding sequence is TGTGCCAGTACCCCATCCGGAGCAAATACGCAGTATTTT. It codes for CASTPSGANTQYF. Supplemented by reference TRBV19 and TRBJ2-3, the full variable domain reads DGGITQSPKYLFRKEGQNVTLSCEQNLNHDAMYWYRQDPGQGLRLIYYSQIVNDFQKGDIAEGYSVSREKKESFPLTVTSAQKNPTAFYLCASTPSGANTQYFGPGTRLTVL.

This clone was counted a few times. The rearrangement uses TRBV20-1 and TRBJ2-5; D remains ambiguous. The CDR3 has 11 amino acids. Trimming removed 0 bases at V and 5 bases at J, with 4 bases between. Germline CDR1 DFQATT, CDR2 SNEGSKA (reference sequence). CDR3 sequence: CSARDLETQYF. DNA of the CDR3: TGCAGTGCTAGAGATCTGGAGACCCAGTACTTC.

The rearrangement links TRBV24-1 to TRBJ2-7; TRBD2 might be the D (5 bases). This CDR3 is 16 amino acids long. Trimming shortened V by 2 bases and J by 7 bases, and 20 bases separated the two germline ends. Per germline, CDR1 KGHDR and CDR2 SFDVKD. In DNA, the CDR3 is TGTGCCACCAGTGATTACGCGGGCCAGCTGACGGGGGAGCAGTACTTC. Protein product: CATSDYAGQLTGEQYF.

This chain joins TRBV21-1 and TRBJ2-7; the table's D call TRBD1 went unverified against the DNA. TRBV21-1 is annotated as a pseudogene. There are 15 residues in the CDR3. CDR3 sequence: CASSKSGRVRCEQYF. The CDR3 DNA reads as TGTGCCAGCAGCAAATCGGGCAGGGTGCGGTGCGAGCAGTACTTC.